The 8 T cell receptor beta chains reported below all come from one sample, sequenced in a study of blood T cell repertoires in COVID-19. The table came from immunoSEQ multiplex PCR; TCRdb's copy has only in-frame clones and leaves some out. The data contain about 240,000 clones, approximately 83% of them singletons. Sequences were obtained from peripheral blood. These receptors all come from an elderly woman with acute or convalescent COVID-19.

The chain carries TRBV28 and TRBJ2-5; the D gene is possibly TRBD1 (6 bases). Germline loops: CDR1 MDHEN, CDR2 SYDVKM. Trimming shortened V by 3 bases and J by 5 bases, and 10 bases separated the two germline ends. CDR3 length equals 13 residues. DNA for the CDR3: TGTGCCAGCAGTTTTGGGGGCTGGGAGACCCAGTACTTC. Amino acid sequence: CASSFGGWETQYF. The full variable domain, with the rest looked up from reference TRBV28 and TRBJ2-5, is DVKVTQSSRYLVKRTGEKVFLECVQDMDHENMFWYRQDPGLGLRLIYFSYDVKMKEKGDIPEGYSVSREKKERFSLILESASTNQTSMYLCASSFGGWETQYFGPGTRLLVL.

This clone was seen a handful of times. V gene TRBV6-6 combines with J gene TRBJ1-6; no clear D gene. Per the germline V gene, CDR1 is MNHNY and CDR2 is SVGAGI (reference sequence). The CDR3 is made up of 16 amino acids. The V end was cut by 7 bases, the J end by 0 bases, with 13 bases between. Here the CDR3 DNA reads TGTGCCAGCAAGGCGACTAGTAGCTCCTATAATTCACCCCTCCACTTT. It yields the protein CASKATSSSYNSPLHF.

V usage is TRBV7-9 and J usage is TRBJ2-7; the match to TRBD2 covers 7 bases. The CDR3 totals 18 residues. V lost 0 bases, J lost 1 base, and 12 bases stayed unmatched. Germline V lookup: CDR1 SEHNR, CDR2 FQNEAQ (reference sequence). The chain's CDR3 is CASSLASREGPRSYEQYF. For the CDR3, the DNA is TGTGCCAGCAGCTTAGCTAGCAGGGAGGGACCTAGGTCCTACGAGCAGTACTTC.

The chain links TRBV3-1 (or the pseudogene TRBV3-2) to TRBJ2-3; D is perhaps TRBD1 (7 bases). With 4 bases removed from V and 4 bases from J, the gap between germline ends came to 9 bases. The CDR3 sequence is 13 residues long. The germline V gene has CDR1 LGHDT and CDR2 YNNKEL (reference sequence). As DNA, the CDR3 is TGTGCCAGCAGCCGCGGGACAGCAGATACGCAGTATTTT. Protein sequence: CASSRGTADTQYF.

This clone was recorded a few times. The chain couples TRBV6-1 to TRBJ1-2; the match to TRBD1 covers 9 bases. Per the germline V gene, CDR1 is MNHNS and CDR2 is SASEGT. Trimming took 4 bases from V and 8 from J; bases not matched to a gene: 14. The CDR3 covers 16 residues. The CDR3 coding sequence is TGTGCCAGCAGTGTGAACACAGGGGGCGCAGGAAACGGCTACACCTTC. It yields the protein CASSVNTGGAGNGYTF.

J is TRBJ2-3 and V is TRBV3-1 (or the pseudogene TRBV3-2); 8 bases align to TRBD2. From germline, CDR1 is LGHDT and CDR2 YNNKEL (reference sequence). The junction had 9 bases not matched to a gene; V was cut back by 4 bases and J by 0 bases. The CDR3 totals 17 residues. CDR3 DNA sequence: TGTGCCAGCAGCCCTCTCCCGCGGGGGGCTAGCACAGATACGCAGTATTTT. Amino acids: CASSPLPRGASTDTQYF.

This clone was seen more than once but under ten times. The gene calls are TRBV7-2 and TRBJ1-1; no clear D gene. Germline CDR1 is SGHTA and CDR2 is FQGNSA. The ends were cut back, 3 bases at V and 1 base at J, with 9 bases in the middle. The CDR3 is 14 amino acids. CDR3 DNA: TGTGCCAGCAGCTTGAGCCCGCGGAACACTGAAGCTTTCTTT. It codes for CASSLSPRNTEAFF.

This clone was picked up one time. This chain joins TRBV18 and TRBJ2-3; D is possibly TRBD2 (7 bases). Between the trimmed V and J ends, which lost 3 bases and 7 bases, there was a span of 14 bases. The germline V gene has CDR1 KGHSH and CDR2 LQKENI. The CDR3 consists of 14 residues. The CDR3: CASSPRRGQYTQYF. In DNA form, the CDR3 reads TGTGCCAGCTCACCCAGGCGGGGGCAATATACGCAGTATTTT. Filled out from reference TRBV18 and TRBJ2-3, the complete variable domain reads NAGVMQNPRHLVRRRGQEARLRCSPMKGHSHVYWYRQLPEEGLKFMVYLQKENIIDESGMPKERFSAEFPKEGPSILRIQQVVRGDSAAYFCASSPRRGQYTQYFGPGTRLTVL.